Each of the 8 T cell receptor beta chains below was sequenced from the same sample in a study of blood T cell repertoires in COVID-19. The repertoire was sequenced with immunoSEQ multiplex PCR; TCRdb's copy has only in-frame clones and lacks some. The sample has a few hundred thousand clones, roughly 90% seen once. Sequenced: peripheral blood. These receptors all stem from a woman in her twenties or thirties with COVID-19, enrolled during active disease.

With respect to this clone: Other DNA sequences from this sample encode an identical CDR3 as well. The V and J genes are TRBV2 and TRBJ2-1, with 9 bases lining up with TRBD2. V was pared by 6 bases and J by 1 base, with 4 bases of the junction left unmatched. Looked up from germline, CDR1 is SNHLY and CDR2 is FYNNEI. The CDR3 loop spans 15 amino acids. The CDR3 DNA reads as TGTGCCAGCAGCGCGACTAGCGGTTCCTACAATGAGCAGTTCTTC. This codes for CASSATSGSYNEQFF.

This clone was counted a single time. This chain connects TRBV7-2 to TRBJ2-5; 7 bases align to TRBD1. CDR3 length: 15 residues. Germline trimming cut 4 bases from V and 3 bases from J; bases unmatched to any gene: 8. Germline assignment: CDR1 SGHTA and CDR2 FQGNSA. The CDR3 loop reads CASSSRQGREETQYF. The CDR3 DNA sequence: TGTGCCAGCAGCTCGAGACAGGGAAGGGAAGAGACCCAGTACTTC.

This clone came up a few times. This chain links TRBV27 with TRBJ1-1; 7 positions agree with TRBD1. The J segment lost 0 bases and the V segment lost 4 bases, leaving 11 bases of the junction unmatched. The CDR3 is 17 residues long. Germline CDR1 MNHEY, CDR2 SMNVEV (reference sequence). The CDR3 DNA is TGTGCCAGCAGTTCGCCCCCCAGGGACAGACTGAACACTGAAGCTTTCTTT. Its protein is CASSSPPRDRLNTEAFF.

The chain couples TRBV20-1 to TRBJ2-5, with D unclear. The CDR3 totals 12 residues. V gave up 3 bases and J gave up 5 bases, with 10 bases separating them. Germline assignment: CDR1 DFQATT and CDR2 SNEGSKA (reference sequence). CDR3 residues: CSASSGLETQYF. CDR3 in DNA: TGCAGTGCTAGTTCGGGTCTCGAGACCCAGTACTTC.

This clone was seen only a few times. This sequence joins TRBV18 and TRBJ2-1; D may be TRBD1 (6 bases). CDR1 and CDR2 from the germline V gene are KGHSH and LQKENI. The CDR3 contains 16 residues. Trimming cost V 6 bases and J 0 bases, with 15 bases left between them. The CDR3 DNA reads TGTGCCAGCTCCCCAAACAGGGCTAGCTCCTACAATGAGCAGTTCTTC. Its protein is CASSPNRASSYNEQFF.

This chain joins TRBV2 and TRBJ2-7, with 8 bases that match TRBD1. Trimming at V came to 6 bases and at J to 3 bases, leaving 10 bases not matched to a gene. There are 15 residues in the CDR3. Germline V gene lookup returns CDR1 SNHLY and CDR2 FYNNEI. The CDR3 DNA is TGTGCCAGCAGGGGATTCAGGGGGCGCCTCTACGAGCAGTACTTC. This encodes CASRGFRGRLYEQYF.

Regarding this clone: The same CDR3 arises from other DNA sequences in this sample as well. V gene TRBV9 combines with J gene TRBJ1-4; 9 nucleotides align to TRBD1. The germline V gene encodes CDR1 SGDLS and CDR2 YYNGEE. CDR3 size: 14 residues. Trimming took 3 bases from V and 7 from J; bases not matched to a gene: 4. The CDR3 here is CASSAGTGFEKLFF. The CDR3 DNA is TGTGCCAGCAGCGCCGGGACAGGGTTTGAAAAACTGTTTTTT.

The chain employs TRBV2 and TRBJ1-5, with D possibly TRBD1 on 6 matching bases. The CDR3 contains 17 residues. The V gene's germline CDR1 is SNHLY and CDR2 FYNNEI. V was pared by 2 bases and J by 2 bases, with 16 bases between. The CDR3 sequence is CASSEWVGQGRNQPQHF. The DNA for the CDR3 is TGTGCCAGCAGTGAATGGGTGGGACAAGGGCGCAATCAGCCCCAGCATTTT. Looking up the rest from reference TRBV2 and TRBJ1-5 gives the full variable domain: EPEVTQTPSHQVTQMGQEVILRCVPISNHLYFYWYRQILGQKVEFLVSFYNNEISEKSEIFDDQFSVERPDGSNFTLKIRSTKLEDSAMYFCASSEWVGQGRNQPQHFGDGTRLSIL.